This paragraph covers one T cell receptor beta chain sequence. This specimen comes from a study of OX40 agonist ivuxolimab in advanced cancers. Study information: People in dose escalation had one of these cancers: hepatocellular carcinoma, melanoma, renal cell or head and neck cancer.

This CDR3 comprises 15 residues. Germline V gene data show CDR1 as MNHEY and CDR2 as SMNVEV (reference sequence). With 2 bases removed from V and 2 bases from J, the gap between germline ends came to 12 bases. The method was immunoSEQ multiplex PCR; TCRdb's version includes in-frame clones alone and lacks a portion of them. The sample holds around 77,000 clones; roughly 91% are singletons and the top ten take approximately 2.3%. This clonotype originated in an adult with an advanced solid tumor such as melanoma, head and neck, liver or kidney cancer. Sequencing was performed on CD4+ or CD8+ T cells sorted from blood, taken in a trial of the OX40 agonist ivuxolimab. This chain joins TRBV27 and TRBJ1-2, with D possibly matching TRBD1 (6 bases). For the CDR3, the DNA is TGTGCCAGCAGTTTAAAGCGGGGGCCAAACTATGGCTACACCTTC. It specifies CASSLKRGPNYGYTF.